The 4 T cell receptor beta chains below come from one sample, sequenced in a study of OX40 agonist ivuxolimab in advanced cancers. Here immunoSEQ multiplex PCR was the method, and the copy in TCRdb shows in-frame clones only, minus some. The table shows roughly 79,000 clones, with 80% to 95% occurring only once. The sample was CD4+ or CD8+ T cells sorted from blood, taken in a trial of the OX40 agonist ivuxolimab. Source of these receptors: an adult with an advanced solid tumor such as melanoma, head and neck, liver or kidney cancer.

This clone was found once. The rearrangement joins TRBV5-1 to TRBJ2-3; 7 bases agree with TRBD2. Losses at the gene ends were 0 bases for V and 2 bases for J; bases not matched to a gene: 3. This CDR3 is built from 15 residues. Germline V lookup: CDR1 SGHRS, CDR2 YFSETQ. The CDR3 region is CASSLGAGVTDTQYF. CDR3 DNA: TGCGCCAGCAGCTTGGGGGCGGGAGTCACAGATACGCAGTATTTT.

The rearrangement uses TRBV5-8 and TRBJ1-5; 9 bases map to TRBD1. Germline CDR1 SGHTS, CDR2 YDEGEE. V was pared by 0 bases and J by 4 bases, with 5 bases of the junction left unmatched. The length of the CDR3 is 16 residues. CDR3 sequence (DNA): TGTGCCAGCAGCTTGGCTTGGACAGGGGAAAATCAGCCCCAGCATTTT. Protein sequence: CASSLAWTGENQPQHF.

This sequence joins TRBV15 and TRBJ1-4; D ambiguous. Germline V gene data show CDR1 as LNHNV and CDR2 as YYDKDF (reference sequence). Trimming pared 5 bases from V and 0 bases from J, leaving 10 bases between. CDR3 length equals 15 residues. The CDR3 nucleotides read TGTGCCACCAGCTCGACCCAGGCAACTAATGAAAAACTGTTTTTT. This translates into CATSSTQATNEKLFF.

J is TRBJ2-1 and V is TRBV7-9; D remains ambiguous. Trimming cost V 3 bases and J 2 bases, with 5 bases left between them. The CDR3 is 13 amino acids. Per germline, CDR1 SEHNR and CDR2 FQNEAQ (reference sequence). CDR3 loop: CASSFITYNEQFF. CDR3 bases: TGTGCCAGCAGCTTCATCACCTACAATGAGCAGTTCTTC.